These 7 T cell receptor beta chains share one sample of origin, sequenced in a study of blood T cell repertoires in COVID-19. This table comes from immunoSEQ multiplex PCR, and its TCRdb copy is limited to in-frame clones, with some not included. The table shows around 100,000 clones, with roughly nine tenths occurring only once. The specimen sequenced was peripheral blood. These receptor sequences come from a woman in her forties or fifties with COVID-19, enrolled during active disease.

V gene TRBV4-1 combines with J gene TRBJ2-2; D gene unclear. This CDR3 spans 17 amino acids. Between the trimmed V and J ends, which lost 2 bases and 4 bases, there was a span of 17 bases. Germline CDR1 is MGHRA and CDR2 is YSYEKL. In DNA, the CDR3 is TGCGCCAGCAGCCAAACAGATATGGGTTTTAGCACCGGGGAGCTGTTTTTT. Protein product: CASSQTDMGFSTGELFF.

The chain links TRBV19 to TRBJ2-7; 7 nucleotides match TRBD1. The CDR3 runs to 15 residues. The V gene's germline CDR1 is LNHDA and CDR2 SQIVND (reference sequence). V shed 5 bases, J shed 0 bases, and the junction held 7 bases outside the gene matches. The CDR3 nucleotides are TGTGCCAGTAGTGAGTCCGGGACAGCCTCCTACGAGCAGTACTTC. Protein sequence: CASSESGTASYEQYF.

In DNA, the CDR3 is TGTGCCAGCAGTTCGTTCGGCGGGGATGGCTACACCTTC. As protein: CASSSFGGDGYTF. The chain combines TRBV12-3 or TRBV12-4 with TRBJ1-2; D is undetermined. The CDR3 contains 13 residues. Trimming took 4 bases from V and 6 from J, leaving 12 bases between them.

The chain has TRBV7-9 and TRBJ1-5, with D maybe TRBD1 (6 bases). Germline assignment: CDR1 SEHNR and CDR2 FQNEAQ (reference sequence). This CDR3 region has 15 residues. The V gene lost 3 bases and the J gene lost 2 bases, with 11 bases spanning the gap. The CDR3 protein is CASSFGGQGNQPQHF. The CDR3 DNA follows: TGTGCCAGCAGCTTCGGGGGGCAGGGCAATCAGCCCCAGCATTTT.

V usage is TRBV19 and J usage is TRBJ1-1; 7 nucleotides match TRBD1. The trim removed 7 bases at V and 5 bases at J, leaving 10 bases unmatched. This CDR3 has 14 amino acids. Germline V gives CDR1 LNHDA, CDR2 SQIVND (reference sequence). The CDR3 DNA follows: TGTGCCAGTACCGCACAGGGGACGAGTACTGAAGCTTTCTTT. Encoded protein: CASTAQGTSTEAFF.

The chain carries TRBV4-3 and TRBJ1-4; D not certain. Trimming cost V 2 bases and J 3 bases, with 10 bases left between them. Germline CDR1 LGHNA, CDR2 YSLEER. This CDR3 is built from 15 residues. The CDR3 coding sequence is TGCGCCAGCAGCCAAAATCAGGTCCCTAATGAAAAACTGTTTTTT. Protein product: CASSQNQVPNEKLFF.

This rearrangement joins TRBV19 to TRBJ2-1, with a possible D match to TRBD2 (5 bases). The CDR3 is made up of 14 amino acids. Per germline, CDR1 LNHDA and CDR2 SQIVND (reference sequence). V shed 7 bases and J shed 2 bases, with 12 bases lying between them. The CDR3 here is CASTEELPYNEQFF. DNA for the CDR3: TGTGCCAGTACGGAGGAGCTCCCCTACAATGAGCAGTTCTTC.